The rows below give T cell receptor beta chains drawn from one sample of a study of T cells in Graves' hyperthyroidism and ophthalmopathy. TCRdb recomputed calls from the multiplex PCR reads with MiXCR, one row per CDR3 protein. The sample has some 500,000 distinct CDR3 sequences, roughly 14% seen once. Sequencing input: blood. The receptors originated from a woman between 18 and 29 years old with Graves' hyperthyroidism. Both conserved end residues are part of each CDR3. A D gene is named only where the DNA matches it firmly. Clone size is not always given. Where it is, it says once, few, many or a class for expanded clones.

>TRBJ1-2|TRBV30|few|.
CAWSVLGRAGYTF
TGTGCCTGGAGTGTACTGGGCAGGGCTGGCTACACCTTC
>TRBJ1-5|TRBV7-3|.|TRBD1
CASSQEQGDQPQHF
TGTGCCAGCAGCCAAGAACAGGGGGATCAGCCCCAGCATTTT
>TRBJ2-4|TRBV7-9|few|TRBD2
CASSPGRGKNIQYF
TGTGCCAGCAGCCCAGGGAGGGGCAAAAACATTCAGTACTTC
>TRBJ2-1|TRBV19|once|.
CASSMTQGSEQFF
TGTGCCAGTAGTATGACGCAGGGTTCCGAGCAGTTCTTC
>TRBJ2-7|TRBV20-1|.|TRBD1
CSASLGTGGSYEQYF
TGCAGTGCTAGCCTCGGGACAGGGGGCTCCTACGAGCAGTACTTC
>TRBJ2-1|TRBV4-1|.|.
CASSQVELNEQFF
TGCGCCAGCAGCCAAGTCGAGCTCAATGAGCAGTTCTTC
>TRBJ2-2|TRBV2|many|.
CAIRDTNTGELFF
TGTGCCATCCGGGACACGAACACCGGGGAGCTGTTTTTT
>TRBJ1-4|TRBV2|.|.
CACSEMKPTNEKLSF
TGTGCCTGCAGTGAAATGAAGCCAACTAATGAAAAACTTTCTTTT
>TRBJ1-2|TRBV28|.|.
CASRRRGHWALRSNYGYTF
TGTGCCAGCCGACGACGGGGCCATTGGGCCTTGAGATCTAACTATGGCTACACCTTC
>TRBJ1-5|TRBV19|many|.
CASSSRPGQPNQPQHF
TGTGCCAGTAGCAGTCGACCGGGACAACCAAATCAGCCCCAGCATTTT
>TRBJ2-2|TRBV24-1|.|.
CATTERVAQNTGELFF
TGTGCCACCACCGAGCGGGTAGCACAGAACACCGGGGAGCTGTTTTTT
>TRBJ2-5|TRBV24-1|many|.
CATSDRQAFQETQYF
TGTGCCACCAGTGATCGCCAGGCGTTCCAAGAGACCCAGTACTTC
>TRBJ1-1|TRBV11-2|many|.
CASSVDRTNTEAFF
TGTGCCAGCAGCGTCGACAGAACGAACACTGAAGCTTTCTTT
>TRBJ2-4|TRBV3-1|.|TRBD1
CASSQDSRGTASKNIQYF
TGTGCCAGCAGCCAAGATTCGCGAGGGACAGCCAGCAAAAACATTCAGTACTTC
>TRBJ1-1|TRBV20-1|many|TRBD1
CSAPGQGPRIAFF
TGCAGTGCCCCAGGACAGGGACCTCGGATAGCTTTCTTT
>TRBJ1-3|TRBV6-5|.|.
CASSYRSDTLSGNTIYF
TGTGCCAGCAGTTACCGATCGGACACGCTCTCTGGAAACACCATATATTTT
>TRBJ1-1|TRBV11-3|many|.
CASSDPGRTDTEAFF
TGTGCCAGCAGCGATCCGGGACGGACTGATACTGAAGCTTTCTTT
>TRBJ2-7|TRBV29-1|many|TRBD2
CSVILAGGSSYEQYF
TGCAGCGTTATACTAGCGGGGGGAAGCTCCTACGAGCAGTACTTC
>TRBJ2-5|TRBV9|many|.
CASSPEGETQYF
TGTGCCAGCAGCCCGGAAGGCGAGACCCAGTACTTC
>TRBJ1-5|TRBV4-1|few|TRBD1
CASSLDRAGNQPQHF
TGCGCCAGCAGCCTAGACAGGGCCGGCAATCAGCCCCAGCATTTT
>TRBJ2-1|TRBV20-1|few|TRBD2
CSARDRGGARYNEQFF
TGCAGTGCTAGAGATCGGGGGGGCGCACGGTACAATGAGCAGTTCTTC
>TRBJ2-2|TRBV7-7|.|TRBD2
CASSQTIAGGTGELFF
TGTGCCAGCAGCCAAACAATAGCGGGAGGAACCGGGGAGCTGTTTTTT
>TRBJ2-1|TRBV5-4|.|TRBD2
CASSYVTSGSDEQFF
TGTGCCAGCAGCTACGTGACTAGCGGGAGCGATGAGCAGTTCTTC
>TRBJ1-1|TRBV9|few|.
CASSGDLQGAMNTEAFF
TGTGCCAGCAGCGGAGACCTACAGGGAGCGATGAACACTGAAGCTTTCTTT
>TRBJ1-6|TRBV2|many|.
CASKMTEGYNSPLHF
TGTGCCAGCAAAATGACGGAGGGTTATAATTCACCCCTCCACTTT
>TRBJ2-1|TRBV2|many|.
CANALTAGSSYNEQFF
TGTGCCAACGCGCTCACCGCGGGGAGTTCCTACAATGAGCAGTTCTTC
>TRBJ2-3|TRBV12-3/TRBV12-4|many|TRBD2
CASSFHGLAGTDTQYF
TGTGCCAGCAGTTTCCATGGACTAGCGGGCACAGATACGCAGTATTTT
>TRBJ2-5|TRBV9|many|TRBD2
CASSVAVALAGPETQYF
TGTGCCAGCAGCGTAGCCGTAGCACTAGCGGGACCCGAGACCCAGTACTTC
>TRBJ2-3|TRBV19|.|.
CASSIGGGGTDTQYF
TGTGCCAGTAGTATAGGCGGCGGGGGCACAGATACGCAGTATTTT
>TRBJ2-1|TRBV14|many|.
CASSQDPNEQFF
TGTGCCAGCAGCCAAGATCCCAATGAGCAGTTCTTC
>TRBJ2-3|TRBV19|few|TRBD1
CASSPGWTGSGTDTQYF
TGTGCCAGTAGTCCTGGGTGGACAGGGAGTGGCACAGATACGCAGTATTTT
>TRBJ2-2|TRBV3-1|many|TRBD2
CASSQDRGGTRNTGELFF
TGTGCCAGCAGCCAAGATAGGGGGGGGACTAGAAACACCGGGGAGCTGTTTTTT
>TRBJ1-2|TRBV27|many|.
CASSLFGVDGGGGYTF
TGTGCCAGCAGTTTATTTGGGGTGGACGGTGGAGGTGGCTACACCTTC
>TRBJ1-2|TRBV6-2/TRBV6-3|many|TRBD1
CASSYPETGSGYGYTF
TGTGCCAGCAGTTACCCGGAGACAGGGAGTGGCTATGGCTACACCTTC
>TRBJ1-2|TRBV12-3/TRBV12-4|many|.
CASRVTGGLYGYTF
TGTGCCAGCAGGGTTACAGGCGGCCTCTATGGCTACACCTTC
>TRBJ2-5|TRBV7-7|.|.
CASTRGHSRGETQYF
TGTGCCAGCACGAGGGGACACTCAAGGGGAGAGACCCAGTACTTC
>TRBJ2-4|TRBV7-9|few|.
CASSLQEKNIQYF
TGTGCCAGCAGCTTACAGGAGAAAAACATTCAGTACTTC
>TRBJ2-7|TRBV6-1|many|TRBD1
CASSLGLGTGTTYEQYF
TGTGCCAGCAGCCTAGGGCTCGGGACAGGGACTACCTACGAGCAGTACTTC
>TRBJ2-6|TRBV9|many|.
CASSHSSGANVLTF
TGTGCCAGCAGTCACAGCTCTGGGGCCAACGTCCTGACTTTC